What follows are 14 T cell receptor beta chains derived from one specimen sequenced in a study of T cell responses to AZD1222 COVID-19 vaccine. The protocol was immunoSEQ multiplex PCR, while the TCRdb copy is restricted to in-frame clones and leaves out a portion. The sample records 70,000 to 95,000 clones, roughly 90% being singletons. Here the sequenced sample was peripheral blood, taken 28 days after the second AZD1222 dose. The source of these receptors is an adult who received the AZD1222 COVID-19 vaccine.

The chain links TRBV19 to TRBJ1-5, with a possible D match to TRBD1 (5 bases). Trimming removed 7 bases at V and 4 bases at J, with 20 bases between. Per the germline V gene, CDR1 is LNHDA and CDR2 is SQIVND (reference sequence). CDR3 length: 16 residues. CDR3 region: CASTVSGFGGNQPQHF. The CDR3, as DNA: TGTGCCAGTACGGTTAGTGGGTTCGGGGGGAATCAGCCCCAGCATTTT.

This clone was detected once. The gene calls are TRBV7-3 and TRBJ2-5, with D possibly matching TRBD1 (5 bases). CDR1 and CDR2 from the germline V gene are SGHTA and FQGTGA. The CDR3 is made up of 12 amino acids. Deletions cut 6 bases from V and 5 bases from J, with 10 bases between. This chain's CDR3 is CASSDSGETQYF. The CDR3 nucleotides are TGTGCCAGCAGTGACAGTGGGGAGACCCAGTACTTC.

J is TRBJ2-7 and V is TRBV3-1 (or the pseudogene TRBV3-2); D is ambiguous. CDR1 is LGHDT and CDR2 is YNNKEL in the germline V gene (reference sequence). The V end was cut by 4 bases, the J end by 7 bases, with 20 bases between. The CDR3 extends over 15 amino acids. Written as DNA, the CDR3 is TGTGCCAGCAGCCCCCCCCAGGTCCCCCTGCGGGAGCAGTACTTC. Amino acid sequence: CASSPPQVPLREQYF.

The V call is TRBV14, the J call TRBJ2-7; a possible D gene is TRBD1 (6 bases). Germline CDR1 SGHDN, CDR2 FVKESK. Trimming took off 3 bases at V and 0 bases at J, with 15 bases between the two ends. CDR3 size: 16 residues. The CDR3 loop reads CASSHSRQAFSYEQYF. As DNA, the CDR3 is TGTGCCAGCAGCCACTCTAGACAGGCCTTCTCCTACGAGCAGTACTTC.

The chain carries TRBV24-1 and TRBJ2-7; the D gene is possibly TRBD2 (7 bases). Trimming stripped 3 bases from V and 6 bases from J, with 20 bases between. The CDR3 runs to 16 residues. Looked up from germline, CDR1 is KGHDR and CDR2 is SFDVKD. CDR3 nucleotides: TGTGCCACCAGTGATGGGGGGGCTAGGGGGAGCAGCGAGCAGTACTTC. This gives the protein CATSDGGARGSSEQYF.

J is TRBJ1-4 and V is TRBV5-5, with a possible D match to TRBD1 (6 bases). CDR1 and CDR2 from the germline V gene are SGHKS and YYEKEE (reference sequence). The V end lost 3 bases, the J end lost 0 bases, and 15 bases lay between the germline ends. This CDR3 contains 17 residues. CDR3 sequence: CASSSGQLSSTNEKLFF. CDR3 DNA sequence: TGTGCCAGCAGCTCAGGACAGCTCTCTTCAACTAATGAAAAACTGTTTTTT.

The CDR3 region has the DNA TGTGCCAGCAGCCTCTTGTCAGGGGACGAGCAGTACTTC. Its translation: CASSLLSGDEQYF. V and J are TRBV3-1 (or the pseudogene TRBV3-2) and TRBJ2-7, with a tentative D call TRBD1 (6 bases). Germline values: CDR1 LGHDT, CDR2 YNNKEL (reference sequence). V was clipped by 4 bases and J by 5 bases, with 12 bases between them. The CDR3 sequence is 13 residues long.

This clone was seen once. This chain connects TRBV9 to TRBJ1-1; 8 positions match TRBD1. The CDR3 totals 17 residues. Germline V gene lookup returns CDR1 SGDLS and CDR2 YYNGEE. With 4 bases clipped from V and 3 bases from J, the junction kept 14 bases outside the gene matches. CDR3 nucleotides: TGTGCCAGCAGCCCAGGACAGGGAGCGGGACGGTACACTGAAGCTTTCTTT. It translates to CASSPGQGAGRYTEAFF. The full variable domain, rest sourced from reference TRBV9 and TRBJ1-1, is DSGVTQTPKHLITATGQRVTLRCSPRSGDLSVYWYQQSLDQGLQFLIQYYNGEERAKGNILERFSAQQFPDLHSELNLSSLELGDSALYFCASSPGQGAGRYTEAFFGQGTRLTVV.

The gene calls are TRBV18 and TRBJ2-3; D tentatively reads TRBD1 or TRBD2 (5 bases each). In germline, CDR1 is KGHSH, CDR2 LQKENI. Trimming left V 5 bases short and J 2 bases short, with 14 bases between. This CDR3 spans 15 amino acids. Written as DNA, the CDR3 is TGTGCCAGCTCATCCTCCGGGACCCACACAGATACGCAGTATTTT. Its protein is CASSSSGTHTDTQYF.

V gene TRBV11-2 combines with J gene TRBJ2-7; D gene uncertain. CDR3 length: 17 amino acids. Trimming left V 0 bases short and J 3 bases short, with 18 bases between. Per the germline V gene, CDR1 is SGHAT and CDR2 is FQNNGV. In DNA form, the CDR3 reads TGTGCCAGCAGCTTAGAGAGCTCGGTGACTTACAACTACGAGCAGTACTTC. Translation gives CASSLESSVTYNYEQYF.

The rearrangement links TRBV6-5 to TRBJ1-1; D uncertain. The CDR3 runs 15 residues. CDR1 and CDR2 from the germline V gene are MNHEY and SVGAGI. V was shortened by 1 base and J by 4 bases, with 13 bases between the two germline ends. The CDR3 DNA reads TGTGCCAGCAGTTACTGGGGAAGAGGAGGCACTGAAGCTTTCTTT. Amino acid sequence: CASSYWGRGGTEAFF.

J is TRBJ2-7 and V is TRBV7-8; 8 bases fit TRBD2. The CDR3 sequence is 15 residues long. With V trimmed by 4 bases and J by 4 bases, 9 bases remained unmatched. The germline CDR1 and CDR2 sequences are SGHVS and FQNEAQ. CDR3 sequence (DNA): TGTGCCAGCAGCTCTCCGGATAGCGGGATGTACGAGCAGTACTTC. This encodes CASSSPDSGMYEQYF. Using reference TRBV7-8 and TRBJ2-7 for the parts outside the CDR3, the full variable domain is GAGVSQSPRYKVAKRGQDVALRCDPISGHVSLFWYQQALGQGPEFLTYFQNEAQLDKSGLPSDRFFAERPEGSVSTLKIQRTQQEDSAVYLCASSSPDSGMYEQYFGPGTRLTVT.

The rearrangement joins TRBV19 to TRBJ1-3; D call uncertain. The CDR3 length is 16 residues. With 7 bases removed from V and 0 bases from J, the gap between germline ends came to 16 bases. Germline values: CDR1 LNHDA, CDR2 SQIVND (reference sequence). CDR3 sequence reads: CASTRSRHGSGNTIYF. The CDR3 coding sequence is TGTGCCAGTACCCGAAGTCGGCACGGCTCTGGAAACACCATATATTTT.

The chain combines TRBV6-2 or TRBV6-3 with TRBJ1-1; D uncertain. CDR1 and CDR2 from the germline V gene are MNHEY and SVGEGT. V shed 6 bases and J shed 10 bases, with 15 bases lying between them. The CDR3 spans 12 residues. This CDR3 reads CASSDILRGAFF. The CDR3 DNA sequence: TGTGCCAGCAGCGATATCCTTCGTGGAGCTTTCTTT.